The clone carrying this TCR beta chain appeared many times. This library used 300 to 450 ng RNA and molecular barcoded adaptors spanning alpha/delta and beta/gamma chains. TCRdb called the reads again in MiXCR, with one record for every CDR3 protein. The sample consists of under 60,000 distinct CDR3 sequences, roughly 18% of them appearing once. This record comes from a study of read filtering for tumor transcriptome and immune sequencing. Study overall: Mean patient age was roughly 61 years, range roughly 45 to 85; around 17 male, more than 11 female. Under 10 patients were R-ISS I, 16 were R-ISS II, roughly 7 were R-ISS III.

Germline V CDR1 and CDR2: GTSNPN, SVGIG (reference sequence). The CDR3 is 18 residues long. V was trimmed by 2 bases and J by 4 bases, leaving 21 bases between them. Sequences were obtained from a population of CD138-negative cells sorted from bone marrow. The clonotype comes from a donor at least 40 years old with multiple myeloma. J is TRBJ2-6 and V is TRBV30; TRBD1 is a possible D gene (6 bases). CDR3 protein: CAWSTPVGGFSGANVLTF. The CDR3 nucleotides are TGTGCCTGGAGTACTCCGGTAGGGGGATTCTCCGGGGCCAACGTCCTGACTTTC.